The clone carrying this TCR beta chain was detected ten times or more. This sample stems from a study of blood T cells in healthy people across ages. Together with a sample-barcoded 5' primer, a J-beta primer mix was included in a second PCR lasting roughly 6 to 12 cycles. MiXCR, run by TCRdb on the 5' RACE reads, gives a single entry per CDR3 protein. The table records some 1.5 million distinct CDR3 sequences, roughly 27% of them present only once. CDR3 length equals 16 residues. Germline V gene lookup returns CDR1 MNHEY and CDR2 SVGAGI. With V trimmed by 6 bases and J by 2 bases, 10 bases remained unmatched.

The clonotype originates from a woman in her 30s in good health. Specimen: blood. The chain is built from TRBV6-5 and TRBJ1-2, with 9 bases aligning to TRBD1. The CDR3 loop is CASSSKGDRANYGYTF. The DNA for the CDR3 is TGTGCCAGCAGCTCCAAAGGGGACAGGGCGAACTATGGCTACACCTTC.